The present T cell receptor (beta chain) was sequenced within a study of shared clonotypes between healthy human individuals. This clone showed up just a few times. Looked up from germline, CDR1 is GTSNPN and CDR2 is SVGIG (reference sequence). Trimming took 0 bases from V and 4 from J, leaving 12 bases between them. This CDR3 spans 14 amino acids. Among the unsorted PBMC samples, replicate PCRs used approximately 320 ng DNA, 31,000 or so T cell genomes. Original data processing: Filtering of immunoSEQ junctional sequences could not match full-length read filtering. Sequenced by immunoSEQ multiplex PCR; TCRdb stores in-frame clones only, minus some. V and J calls and clone size are given by that table; D and trimming were obtained from the DNA. The data show about 470,000 clones, 75% to 85% seen once.

This clonotype was obtained from a woman in her thirties or forties in good health. Some clones in this sample may be carry-over from other donors' samples. This sequence joins TRBV30 and TRBJ1-1; weak D call: TRBD1 (6 bases). Sequencing was performed on PBMCs. Here the CDR3 reads CAWSVGGDGTEAFF. CDR3 nucleotide sequence: TGTGCCTGGAGTGTTGGGGGCGATGGCACTGAAGCTTTCTTT.